These 25 T cell receptor beta chains were all obtained from the same sample, sequenced in a study of T-cell reconstitution after alpha-beta-depleted transplantation in children. Unique molecular identifiers were incorporated during preparation of the TCRbeta library. A single record per CDR3 protein comes from TCRdb applying MiXCR to the PCR reads. Among roughly 240,000 distinct CDR3 sequences listed, around 7.5% were seen once. Here the sequenced sample was PBMCs, mostly from graft donor cells, taken 180 days after TCRalphabeta/CD19-depleted stem cell transplant. These receptors all stem from a male patient aged 10 to 17 who had a stem cell transplant for acute lymphoblastic leukemia, so the T cells may come from the graft donor.

This clonotype was seen many times. The V gene is TRBV28, the J gene TRBJ2-3, with 12 bases matching TRBD2. The germline V gene encodes CDR1 MDHEN and CDR2 SYDVKM. V lost 3 bases, J lost 4 bases, and 8 bases stayed unmatched. This CDR3 has 17 residues. Here the CDR3 DNA reads TGTGCCAGCAGTTTCTCGGGCCGACTAGCGGGAGCAGATACGCAGTATTTT. The encoded protein is CASSFSGRLAGADTQYF.

This clonotype has a handful of counts. The CDR3 loop reads CASALDRSTDTQYF. CDR3 nucleotides: TGTGCCAGCGCCCTAGACCGAAGCACAGATACGCAGTATTTT. The V call is TRBV6-1, the J call TRBJ2-3; D is ambiguous. Between the trimmed V and J ends, which lost 8 bases and 0 bases, there was a span of 12 bases. The CDR3 covers 14 residues. Germline-derived CDR1 and CDR2 are MNHNS and SASEGT.

This clonotype was seen repeatedly, ten times or more. The genes are TRBV6-5 and TRBJ2-7; D uncertain. Germline loops: CDR1 MNHEY, CDR2 SVGAGI. The V end lost 0 bases, the J end lost 2 bases, and 17 bases lay between the germline ends. There are 17 residues in the CDR3. The CDR3 spells CASSYSRSGQHTYEQYF. The CDR3 nucleotides read TGTGCCAGCAGTTACTCGAGGTCGGGCCAGCATACCTACGAGCAGTACTTC.

Worth noting for this clonotype: It may be a read error: a sequence one base away is much more abundant. This chain uses TRBV21-1 with TRBJ2-3; the table calls TRBD2, which could not be checked here. TRBV21-1 is designated a pseudogene. There are 16 residues in the CDR3. The CDR3 coding sequence is TGTGCCAGCAGCAAAGCGGGCGGGGTGGCCAAAGATACGCAGTATTTT. This encodes CASSKAGGVAKDTQYF.

This clonotype was picked up many times. V and J are TRBV18 and TRBJ2-7, with D perhaps TRBD1 or TRBD2 (7 bases each). The length of the CDR3 is 13 residues. Germline CDR1 is KGHSH and CDR2 is LQKENI. Between the trimmed V and J ends, which lost 6 bases and 3 bases, there was a span of 12 bases. The CDR3 sequence is CASSSGTVYEQYF. As DNA, the CDR3 is TGTGCCAGCTCGAGCGGGACAGTCTACGAGCAGTACTTC. The full variable domain, with the rest looked up from reference TRBV18 and TRBJ2-7, is NAGVMQNPRHLVRRRGQEARLRCSPMKGHSHVYWYRQLPEEGLKFMVYLQKENIIDESGMPKERFSAEFPKEGPSILRIQQVVRGDSAAYFCASSSGTVYEQYFGPGTRLTVT.

This clonotype was counted at least ten times. V gene TRBV7-2 combines with J gene TRBJ2-7; either TRBD1 or TRBD2 may fit D (5 bases each). Germline assignment: CDR1 SGHTA and CDR2 FQGNSA. The CDR3 is made up of 14 amino acids. Trimming took 3 bases from V and 4 from J, leaving 13 bases between them. CDR3 amino acids: CASSFYRGLYEQYF. In DNA form, the CDR3 reads TGTGCCAGCAGCTTTTATCGGGGCCTGTACGAGCAGTACTTC. Drawing the rest from reference TRBV7-2 and TRBJ2-7, the complete variable domain is GAGVSQSPSNKVTEKGKDVELRCDPISGHTALYWYRQSLGQGLEFLIYFQGNSAPDKSGLPSDRFSAERTGGSVSTLTIQRTQQEDSAVYLCASSFYRGLYEQYFGPGTRLTVT.

To note about this clonotype: This may stem from a read error, because a much larger clone lies one nucleotide away. Here the CDR3 DNA reads TGCAGCGTTCAAGGGGTTCATTCGGTGTCCTACAATGAGGAGTTCTTC. Protein: CSVQGVHSVSYNEEFF. V gene TRBV29-1 combines with J gene TRBJ2-1; D might be TRBD1 (5 bases). The germline V gene has CDR1 SQVTM and CDR2 ANQGSEA. CDR3 length equals 16 residues.

Many counts were recorded for this clonotype. The rearrangement links TRBV6-1 to TRBJ2-1; D is possibly TRBD1 or TRBD2 (5 bases each). The length of the CDR3 is 15 residues. CDR1 is MNHNS, CDR2 SASEGT, per germline. V was cut by 6 bases and J by 4 bases, with 16 bases left in between. The CDR3 DNA reads as TGTGCCAGCAGCAAAAACCGGGACCCTTACAATGAGCAGTTCTTC. Translating gives CASSKNRDPYNEQFF.

Many counts were recorded for this clonotype. The chain combines TRBV25-1 with TRBJ1-5; D call uncertain. The length of the CDR3 is 14 residues. Germline CDR1 MGHDK, CDR2 SYGVNS. Trimming took 3 bases from V and 0 from J, leaving 6 bases between them. The CDR3 protein is CASSDVYSNQPQHF. The CDR3 DNA reads as TGTGCCAGCAGTGATGTTTATAGCAATCAGCCCCAGCATTTT.

This clonotype has at least ten counts. V usage is TRBV20-1 and J usage is TRBJ1-3, with D possibly matching TRBD1 (5 bases). There are 13 residues in the CDR3. V was clipped by 4 bases and J by 2 bases, with 9 bases between them. Germline V gene data show CDR1 as DFQATT and CDR2 as SNEGSKA (reference sequence). The CDR3 reads CSAIEGTGNTIYF. CDR3 DNA sequence: TGCAGTGCTATCGAGGGGACTGGAAACACCATATATTTT.

This clonotype was recorded many times. This rearrangement joins TRBV6-5 to TRBJ1-1; TRBD1 might be the D (5 bases). The CDR3 is 17 residues long. The germline V gene encodes CDR1 MNHEY and CDR2 SVGAGI. Trimming shortened V by 0 bases and J by 4 bases, and 18 bases separated the two germline ends. CDR3 sequence: CASSYSRAGWGVTEAFF. In DNA form, the CDR3 reads TGTGCCAGCAGTTACTCGAGGGCCGGTTGGGGGGTCACTGAAGCTTTCTTT.

In its sample, this clonotype was seen many times. The rearrangement joins TRBV5-8 to TRBJ2-2; D is perhaps TRBD2 (6 bases). In germline, CDR1 is SGHTS, CDR2 YDEGEE. Trimming left V 2 bases short and J 3 bases short, with 11 bases between. The CDR3 sequence is 15 residues long. The CDR3 here is CASSLLAGHTGELFF. The DNA for the CDR3 is TGTGCCAGCAGCTTATTGGCGGGGCACACCGGGGAGCTGTTTTTT.

This chain links TRBV28 with TRBJ2-5, with 11 bases aligning to TRBD1. Germline CDR1 MDHEN, CDR2 SYDVKM. V trimming: 5 bases; J trimming: 5 bases; junction bases outside the gene matches: 7. The CDR3 is made up of 15 amino acids. Here the CDR3 reads CASSLDRGRWETQYF. The CDR3 DNA reads TGTGCCAGCAGTCTGGACAGGGGGCGCTGGGAGACCCAGTACTTC.

This clonotype has ten or more counts. The chain links TRBV29-1 to TRBJ2-5, with 7 bases fitting TRBD2. Germline V gene lookup returns CDR1 SQVTM and CDR2 ANQGSEA. V lost 1 base and J lost 6; bases outside the gene matches: 8. The CDR3 runs to 14 residues. This CDR3 reads CSVEGATSWKTQYF. In DNA, the CDR3 is TGCAGCGTTGAAGGGGCGACTAGCTGGAAGACCCAGTACTTC.

This clonotype has a count of ten or more. The rearrangement joins TRBV5-1 to TRBJ2-1; 9 bases match TRBD1. Germline CDR1 is SGHRS and CDR2 is YFSETQ. The CDR3 contains 14 residues. V dropped 3 bases and J dropped 5; count of bases not matched to a gene: 3. CDR3 amino acids: CASSSRDRDNEQFF. The DNA of the CDR3 is TGCGCCAGCAGCTCCCGGGACAGGGACAATGAGCAGTTCTTC.

This clonotype has ten or more counts. This sequence joins TRBV9 and TRBJ2-2; a weak D match, TRBD2 (6 bases). The V gene lost 5 bases and the J gene lost 4 bases, with 18 bases spanning the gap. The CDR3 is 16 residues long. Looked up from germline, CDR1 is SGDLS and CDR2 is YYNGEE. The CDR3 loop is CASSPRPGTSTGELFF. The CDR3 DNA sequence: TGTGCCAGCAGTCCCCGGCCCGGGACTTCCACCGGGGAGCTGTTTTTT.

At least ten counts were recorded for this clonotype. The chain carries TRBV20-1 and TRBJ2-5, with D uncertain. The germline V and J ends were trimmed by 8 bases and 0 bases, with 13 bases remaining between them. Germline assignment: CDR1 DFQATT and CDR2 SNEGSKA (reference sequence). This CDR3 comprises 13 residues. The CDR3 DNA sequence: TGCAGTCCCCCCGGATCGTACCAAGAGACCCAGTACTTC. Its translation is CSPPGSYQETQYF.

About this clonotype: A much larger clone is a single base away; this may be a read error. For the CDR3, the DNA is TGTCCCACCAGCAGCCCAAGGGGTAGCCACGAGCAGTACTTC. It is translated as CPTSSPRGSHEQYF. The chain couples TRBV15 to TRBJ2-7; D possibly corresponds to TRBD1 (5 bases). CDR1 LNHNV and CDR2 YYDKDF come from the germline V gene (reference sequence). The CDR3 has 14 residues.

This clonotype was detected many times. V and J are TRBV10-3 and TRBJ2-3, with 9 positions matching TRBD1. CDR3 length: 13 amino acids. Germline trimming cut 10 bases from V and 3 bases from J; bases unmatched to any gene: 5. CDR1 is ENHRY and CDR2 is SYGVKD in the germline V gene. For the CDR3, the DNA is TGTGCCACCAGACAGGGGGAAACAGATACGCAGTATTTT. Translating it yields CATRQGETDTQYF.

This clonotype has at least ten counts. The chain recombines TRBV5-8 with TRBJ1-1; 9 bases match TRBD1. Germline V CDR1 and CDR2: SGHTS, YDEGEE. The V gene end was trimmed by 0 bases and the J gene end by 4 bases; junction bases not matched to a gene: 4. The CDR3 loop spans 15 amino acids. The CDR3 DNA follows: TGTGCCAGCAGCTTGGGGACAGGGGATGGCACTGAAGCTTTCTTT. This codes for CASSLGTGDGTEAFF.

This clonotype has a count of ten or more. Here the CDR3 reads CSVDASGRAVSQETQYF. In DNA, the CDR3 is TGCAGCGTTGACGCTAGCGGGAGGGCCGTGAGTCAAGAGACCCAGTACTTC. V gene TRBV29-1 combines with J gene TRBJ2-5, with 12 nucleotides matching TRBD2. Germline CDR1 and CDR2: SQVTM and ANQGSEA. This CDR3 has 17 residues. J lost 2 bases, V lost 3 bases, and 10 bases had no gene match.

This clonotype was detected many times. The chain is built from TRBV20-1 and TRBJ2-3, with D perhaps TRBD2 (6 bases). This CDR3 spans 13 amino acids. Germline CDR1 DFQATT, CDR2 SNEGSKA (reference sequence). The germline V and J ends were trimmed by 6 bases and 0 bases, with 10 bases remaining between them. CDR3 bases: TGCAGTGCAACCGGGACTAGCACAGATACGCAGTATTTT. Residues: CSATGTSTDTQYF.

Comments on this clonotype: This may arise from a read error, as a much more abundant clone is one base away. The rearrangement uses TRBV4-3 and TRBJ1-1; no definite D call. The CDR3 has 14 residues. Germline loops: CDR1 LGHNA, CDR2 YSLEER. In DNA form, the CDR3 reads TGCGCCAGCAGCCAAGCCCCCCTGAACACTGAAGCTTCCTTT. This translates into CASSQAPLNTEASF.

This clonotype was counted many times. The rearrangement links TRBV29-1 to TRBJ2-7; possible D gene TRBD1, 5 bases. V dropped 4 bases and J dropped 2 bases, with 9 bases sitting between them. The CDR3 has 12 residues. Per germline, CDR1 SQVTM and CDR2 ANQGSEA. This chain's CDR3 is CSVVAGTYEQYF. CDR3 DNA sequence: TGCAGCGTTGTGGCAGGGACCTACGAGCAGTACTTC.

The table lists this clonotype with many counts. The genes are TRBV28 and TRBJ2-7, with 9 nucleotides matching TRBD2. Germline assignment: CDR1 MDHEN and CDR2 SYDVKM. V lost 3 bases and J lost 4; bases outside the gene matches: 7. The CDR3 runs 15 residues. The CDR3 protein is CASSFRLAAGYEQYF. CDR3 nucleotide sequence: TGTGCCAGCAGTTTCCGACTAGCGGCGGGTTACGAGCAGTACTTC.